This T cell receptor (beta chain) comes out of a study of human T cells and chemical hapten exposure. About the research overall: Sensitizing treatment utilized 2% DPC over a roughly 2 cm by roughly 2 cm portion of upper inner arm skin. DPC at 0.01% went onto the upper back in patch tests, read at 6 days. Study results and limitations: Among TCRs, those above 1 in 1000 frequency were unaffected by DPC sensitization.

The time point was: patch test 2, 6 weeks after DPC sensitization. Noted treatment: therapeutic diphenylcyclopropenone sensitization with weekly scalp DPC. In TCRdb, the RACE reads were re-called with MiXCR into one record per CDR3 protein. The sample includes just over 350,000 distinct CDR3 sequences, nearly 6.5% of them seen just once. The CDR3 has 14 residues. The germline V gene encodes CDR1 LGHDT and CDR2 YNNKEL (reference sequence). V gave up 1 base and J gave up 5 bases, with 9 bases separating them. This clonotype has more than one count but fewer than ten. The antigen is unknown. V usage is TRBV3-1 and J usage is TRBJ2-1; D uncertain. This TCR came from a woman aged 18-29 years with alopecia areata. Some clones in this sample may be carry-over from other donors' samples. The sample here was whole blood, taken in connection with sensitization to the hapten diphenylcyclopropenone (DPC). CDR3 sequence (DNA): TGTGCCAGCAGCCAAGTCCCCAGTAACAATGAGCAGTTCTTC. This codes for CASSQVPSNNEQFF.